The table lists the clone carrying this TCR beta chain with a few counts. Its target is unknown. The data belong to a study of beta chain features in type 1 diabetes. Study-wide findings and caveats: Individuals with type 1 diabetes displayed fewer insertions and more deletions at VDJ junctions.

V lost 4 bases, J lost 7 bases, and 18 bases lay in between. Germline-derived CDR1 and CDR2 are SGDLS and YYNGEE. The CDR3 is made up of 15 amino acids. Isolated RNA was reverse transcribed in full, so expressed TCRB transcripts were sequenced. For naive, central memory and regulatory T cell samples, reads averaged roughly 3.7 million. Sequencing was performed with immunoSEQ multiplex PCR; in TCRdb, only in-frame clones are kept and a portion is missing. The data show approximately 470,000 clones, with 30% seen just once and roughly 0.06% held by the top ten. Per donor, one heparinised blood draw averaged roughly 120 mL. Cell sorting via CD45RO/CCR7/CD25/CD127/CD95/CD27 was performed to obtain CD4+ naive, central memory, regulatory and stem cell-like memory cells.

The sequence came from a young man in good health. The V gene is TRBV9, the J gene TRBJ2-1; a weak D match, TRBD2 (6 bases). Sequences were obtained from naive CD4+ T cells from blood. The CDR3 DNA reads TGTGCCAGCAGCTTAGGACTCCCCGGGGGTAATGAGCAGTTCTTC. Translating it yields CASSLGLPGGNEQFF.